This T cell receptor (beta chain) was sequenced for a study of blood T cell repertoires in COVID-19. The assay was immunoSEQ multiplex PCR, and TCRdb's table has in-frame clones only and misses some. The table records about 310,000 clones, roughly 84% of them present only once. Trimming at V came to 4 bases and at J to 0 bases, leaving 6 bases not matched to a gene. Per germline, CDR1 SGHRS and CDR2 YFSETQ. This CDR3 has 15 amino acids. Sequencing was performed on peripheral blood. The gene calls are TRBV5-1 and TRBJ1-1; 7 bases line up with TRBD1. This clonotype was sampled from a man in his fifties or sixties with active or convalescent COVID-19. The CDR3 reads CASSNYQGVNTEAFF. The CDR3 nucleotides read TGCGCCAGCAGCAACTATCAGGGGGTGAACACTGAAGCTTTCTTT.